Below, one T cell receptor (beta chain) is given with its context. What it binds is not known. This entry comes from a study of cytomegalovirus exposure and HLA in healthy donors. Study in general: Sequencing of roughly 180 million T cells in an earlier analysis found 100 million to 140 million unique TCR beta sequences.

Vbeta (60) and Jbeta (13) primers were used in the PCR. TCRdb's copy holds only in-frame clones and misses some; the assay was immunoSEQ multiplex PCR. The table has 76,000 or so clones, about 80% seen once. Study results and limitations: A link between a missense DCLRE1C variant and TCR beta V- and J-gene trimming emerged from a later analysis. A later look showed TCR association rates differing by HLA locus, highest for DRB1 and lowest for HLA-C.

The CDR3 is made up of 15 amino acids. V was pared by 5 bases and J by 0 bases, with 2 bases of the junction left unmatched. Germline-derived CDR1 and CDR2 are WNHNN and SYGVQD (reference sequence). This sequence originates from a man aged 30 to 39 in good health and CMV-seronegative. The sample comprised PBMCs. The chain links TRBV10-1 to TRBJ2-3; TRBD2 matches 10 bases. The CDR3 DNA is TGCGCCAGCAGTAGGACTAGCGGTAGCACAGATACGCAGTATTTT. It codes for CASSRTSGSTDTQYF.